This passage covers 18 T cell receptor beta chains from one sample sequenced in a study of CD8 T cells in ankylosing spondylitis. MiXCR was run by TCRdb on the 5' RACE reads, yielding one entry per CDR3 protein. Seen here are under 150,000 distinct CDR3 sequences, about an eighth observed once, and the top ten hold around 4.3%. Sequenced sample: blood, either unsorted or a sorted T cell fraction (not recorded which). These receptors originate from a female donor with ankylosing spondylitis or in good health (not recorded which).

Comments on this clonotype: One base away lies a much larger clone, so this may be a sequencing read error. The J gene is TRBJ2-7, the V gene TRBV24-1; D is undetermined. Trimming left V 7 bases short and J 1 base short, with 10 bases between. The CDR3 is 13 amino acids. CDR1 is KGHDR and CDR2 is SFDVKD in the germline V gene. CDR3 region: CATSPKESYEQYF. As DNA, the CDR3 is TGTGCCACCAGCCCAAAGGAGTCCTACGAGCAGTACTTC.

This clonotype was detected only once. The CDR3 region has the DNA TGTGCCAGCACCCCAGGGACTAGCGGGAGGGCCCACGAGCAGTACTTC. Protein sequence: CASTPGTSGRAHEQYF. The rearrangement uses TRBV25-1 and TRBJ2-7, with 16 bases that match TRBD2. J was trimmed by 5 bases and V by 7 bases; bases with no gene match: 8. CDR3 size: 16 residues. Germline assignment: CDR1 MGHDK and CDR2 SYGVNS.

The J gene is TRBJ2-3, the V gene TRBV6-1; 7 bases are a match to TRBD2. This CDR3 has 14 residues. Germline-derived CDR1 and CDR2 are MNHNS and SASEGT. V lost 6 bases and J lost 6; bases outside the gene matches: 9. The CDR3 DNA reads TGTGCCAGCAGCCACCGACTAGCCCCGGATACGCAGTATTTT. Its protein is CASSHRLAPDTQYF.

This clonotype was found a few times. The J gene is TRBJ2-5, the V gene TRBV11-3; 7 bases are shared with TRBD2. The germline gives CDR1 SGHNT, CDR2 YENEEA. The V segment lost 4 bases and the J segment 5 bases; nucleotides outside the gene matches: 10. CDR3 length: 15 residues. The CDR3 is CASSSLAVTAETQYF. The CDR3 bases are TGTGCCAGCAGCTCCCTAGCGGTCACGGCTGAGACCCAGTACTTC.

This clonotype was seen ten or more times. V usage is TRBV12-3 or TRBV12-4 and J usage is TRBJ1-1; TRBD1 matches 8 bases. The junction had 11 bases not matched to a gene; V was cut back by 6 bases and J by 11 bases. The CDR3 covers 13 residues. The CDR3 loop is CASSIPDRDPAFF. The CDR3, as DNA: TGTGCCAGCAGCATCCCGGACAGGGATCCGGCTTTCTTT.

This clonotype occurred many times. The chain couples TRBV12-3 or TRBV12-4 to TRBJ2-3; 9 bases are shared with TRBD2. The ends lost 3 bases at V and 6 bases at J; junction bases unmatched: 4. The CDR3 runs to 14 residues. CDR3 region: CASSLGGGADTQYF. In DNA form, the CDR3 reads TGTGCCAGCAGTTTGGGCGGGGGGGCCGATACGCAGTATTTT.

In this sample, this clonotype turned up many times. The V and J genes are TRBV6-5 and TRBJ1-5; D possibly corresponds to TRBD1 (5 bases). CDR1 and CDR2 from the germline V gene are MNHEY and SVGAGI. The CDR3 sequence is 14 residues long. The germline V and J ends were trimmed by 1 base and 6 bases, with 10 bases remaining between them. Written as DNA, the CDR3 is TGTGCCAGCAGTTACTACTCCGGGACTCAGCCCCAGCATTTT. This encodes CASSYYSGTQPQHF.

This chain uses TRBV25-1 with TRBJ2-7; weak D call: TRBD1 (7 bases). Germline assignment: CDR1 MGHDK and CDR2 SYGVNS. The CDR3 is 15 residues long. The V gene lost 3 bases and the J gene lost 1 base, with 13 bases spanning the gap. The CDR3 here is CASSERGQRSYEQYF. Written as DNA, the CDR3 is TGTGCCAGCAGTGAGCGGGGACAGCGGTCCTACGAGCAGTACTTC.

The chain uses TRBV5-1 and TRBJ2-3, with 8 bases matching TRBD2. The CDR3 loop spans 16 amino acids. Germline assignment: CDR1 SGHRS and CDR2 YFSETQ. The V and J ends lost 3 bases and 0 bases, in that order; junction bases with no gene match: 6. The CDR3 reads CASSSGTSSSTDTQYF. The CDR3, as DNA: TGCGCCAGCAGCTCCGGGACTAGTTCAAGCACAGATACGCAGTATTTT. The entire variable domain, with the rest obtained from reference TRBV5-1 and TRBJ2-3, is as follows: KAGVTQTPRYLIKTRGQQVTLSCSPISGHRSVSWYQQTPGQGLQFLFEYFSETQRNKGNFPGRFSGRQFSNSRSEMNVSTLELGDSALYLCASSSGTSSSTDTQYFGPGTRLTVL.

In its sample, this clonotype was seen a few times. This rearrangement joins TRBV24-1 to TRBJ2-1; D is possibly TRBD1 (6 bases). Germline values: CDR1 KGHDR, CDR2 SFDVKD. Trimming removed 9 bases from V and 3 bases from J, with 17 bases in between. The CDR3 is 15 residues long. The DNA of the CDR3 is TGTGCCACCGGATCCCGAGGACAGTTCTACAATGAGCAGTTCTTC. It is translated as CATGSRGQFYNEQFF.

This clonotype was recorded many times. CDR3 nucleotide sequence: TGTGCCAGCAAGGCGGGGAACACTGAAGCTTTCTTT. It translates to CASKAGNTEAFF. The chain links TRBV5-6 to TRBJ1-1; D gene unclear. This CDR3 has 12 amino acids. Trimming pared 6 bases from V and 1 base from J, leaving 7 bases between. The V gene's germline CDR1 is SGHDT and CDR2 YYEEEE.

This clonotype was counted between two and nine times. V is TRBV19 and J is TRBJ2-1; D not certain. Trimming took off 1 base at V and 6 bases at J, with 10 bases between the two ends. This CDR3 contains 14 residues. CDR1 LNHDA and CDR2 SQIVND come from the germline V gene (reference sequence). Here the CDR3 reads CASSIGSGSNEQFF. The DNA for the CDR3 is TGTGCCAGTAGTATAGGTTCAGGCAGCAATGAGCAGTTCTTC.

The genes are TRBV4-1 and TRBJ1-4; unclear D gene. This CDR3 is 16 amino acids long. V gave up 0 bases and J gave up 7 bases, with 15 bases separating them. CDR1 and CDR2 from the germline V gene are MGHRA and YSYEKL. This CDR3 is CASSQEGPGRSEKLFF. The CDR3 bases are TGCGCCAGCAGCCAAGAAGGACCGGGGAGAAGTGAAAAACTGTTTTTT.

V gene TRBV10-3 combines with J gene TRBJ2-3, with D perhaps assigned TRBD1 or TRBD2 (6 bases each). The CDR3 is 16 residues long. The V and J ends lost 8 bases and 0 bases respectively, with 18 bases between them. Germline V CDR1 and CDR2: ENHRY, SYGVKD. CDR3 DNA sequence: TGTGCCATCTGGCCCGGCCGGGGGCCGAGCACAGATACGCAGTATTTT. As protein: CAIWPGRGPSTDTQYF.

This rearrangement joins TRBV30 to TRBJ1-1; tentatively, D is TRBD1 (6 bases). The length of the CDR3 is 13 residues. Germline-derived CDR1 and CDR2 are GTSNPN and SVGIG (reference sequence). Trimming stripped 5 bases from V and 4 bases from J, with 14 bases between. The CDR3 region has the DNA TGTGCCTGGGGTACAGGGTTGAGCACTGAAGCTTTCTTT. Translation: CAWGTGLSTEAFF.

This clonotype was counted many times. The genes are TRBV9 and TRBJ2-1; tentatively, D is TRBD1 (5 bases). V lost 0 bases, J lost 7 bases, and 14 bases lay in between. The CDR3 consists of 15 residues. CDR1 and CDR2 from the germline V gene are SGDLS and YYNGEE. The CDR3 loop is CASSVVGTGWNEQFF. DNA for the CDR3: TGTGCCAGCAGCGTAGTGGGCACAGGTTGGAATGAGCAGTTCTTC.

The table lists this clonotype with a few counts. V usage is TRBV7-9 and J usage is TRBJ2-7, with 9 positions matching TRBD2. Germline V gene lookup returns CDR1 SEHNR and CDR2 FQNEAQ (reference sequence). This CDR3 region has 14 residues. The trim removed 3 bases at V and 5 bases at J, leaving 5 bases unmatched. The CDR3 sequence is CASSLLAGLHEQYF. In DNA, the CDR3 is TGTGCCAGCAGCTTGCTAGCGGGGCTCCACGAGCAGTACTTC.

This clonotype was detected ten times or more. This chain connects TRBV11-2 to TRBJ2-1; no clear D gene. This CDR3 comprises 13 residues. V lost 3 bases and J 4 bases, leaving 7 bases between the germline ends. In germline, CDR1 is SGHAT, CDR2 FQNNGV. The CDR3 sequence: CASSFKKYNEQFF. The CDR3, as DNA: TGTGCCAGCAGCTTCAAGAAATACAATGAGCAGTTCTTC. Combining the CDR3 with reference TRBV11-2 and TRBJ2-1 gives the whole variable domain EAGVAQSPRYKIIEKRQSVAFWCNPISGHATLYWYQQILGQGPKLLIQFQNNGVVDDSQLPKDRFSAERLKGVDSTLKIQPAKLEDSAVYLCASSFKKYNEQFFGPGTRLTVL.